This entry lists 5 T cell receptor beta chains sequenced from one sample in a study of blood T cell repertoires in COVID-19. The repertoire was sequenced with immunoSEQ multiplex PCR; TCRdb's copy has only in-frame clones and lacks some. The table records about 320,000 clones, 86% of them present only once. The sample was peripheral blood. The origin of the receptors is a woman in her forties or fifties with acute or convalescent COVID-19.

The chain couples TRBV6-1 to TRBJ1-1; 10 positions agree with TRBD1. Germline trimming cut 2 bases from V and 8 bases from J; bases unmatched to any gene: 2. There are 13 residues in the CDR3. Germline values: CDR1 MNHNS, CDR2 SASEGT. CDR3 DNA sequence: TGTGCCAGCAGTGAAACGACAGGGGGCGAAGCTTTCTTT. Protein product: CASSETTGGEAFF.

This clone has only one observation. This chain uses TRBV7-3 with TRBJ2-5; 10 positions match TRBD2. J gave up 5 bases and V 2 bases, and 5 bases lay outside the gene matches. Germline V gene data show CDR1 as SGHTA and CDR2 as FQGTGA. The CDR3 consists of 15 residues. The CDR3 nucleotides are TGTGCCAGCAGCTTAGGGCTAGCGGGAGTGGAGACCCAGTACTTC. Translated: CASSLGLAGVETQYF.

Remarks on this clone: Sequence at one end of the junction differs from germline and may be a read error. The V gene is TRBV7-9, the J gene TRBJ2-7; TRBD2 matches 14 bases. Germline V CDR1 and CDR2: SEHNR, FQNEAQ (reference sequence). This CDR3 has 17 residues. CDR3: CASTLGLAGGGSYEQYF. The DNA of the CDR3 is TGTGCCAGCACCTTAGGACTAGCGGGAGGAGGGTCCTACGAGCAGTACTTC.

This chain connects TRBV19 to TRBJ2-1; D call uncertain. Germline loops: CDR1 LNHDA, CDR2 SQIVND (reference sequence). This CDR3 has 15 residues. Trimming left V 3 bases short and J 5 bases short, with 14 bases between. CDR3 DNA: TGTGCCAGTAGTATCTCGAGACTGGATAACAATGAGCAGTTCTTC. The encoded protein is CASSISRLDNNEQFF.

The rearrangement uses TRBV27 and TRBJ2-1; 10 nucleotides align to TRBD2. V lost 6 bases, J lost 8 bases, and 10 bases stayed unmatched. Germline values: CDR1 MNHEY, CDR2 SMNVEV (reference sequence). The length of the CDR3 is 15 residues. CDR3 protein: CASRELAGVSHEQFF. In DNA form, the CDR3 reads TGTGCCAGCAGAGAGCTAGCGGGAGTGAGCCATGAGCAGTTCTTC.